This T cell receptor (beta chain) was retrieved from a study of prognosis after radiotherapy for stage I lung cancer. Study in general: The study enrolled some 12 men and about six women as patients, aged 53 to 84 with a median of approximately 70 years. General study findings and limits: The number of unique TCR clones went down after stereotactic body radiation therapy, with a median of around 9,500 versus 6,500. It was in patients who developed distant metastases that Shannon entropy after stereotactic body radiation therapy was lower.

The genomic DNA TCR beta CDR3 region underwent two rounds of multiplex PCR. First-round PCR used primers specific to each TRBV and TRBJ gene. Each CDR3 protein gets one entry after TCRdb re-called the multiplex PCR reads with MiXCR. The sample includes 20,000 to 25,000 distinct CDR3 sequences, about 40% of them seen just once. Germline CDR1 and CDR2: SNHLY and FYNNEI. The CDR3 runs to 16 residues. The junction had 11 bases not matched to a gene; V was cut back by 7 bases and J by 1 base. In regard to this clonotype: Its specificity is unknown.

Peripheral venous blood was drawn in approximately 6-milliliter volumes, with a draw taken at each of two separate time points. The specimen was PBMCs, collected before or after stereotactic body radiation therapy (not recorded which). The origin of this receptor is a donor aged 50 or older with non-small cell lung cancer. The chain uses TRBV2 and TRBJ1-1; 8 bases map to TRBD1. CDR3 DNA sequence: TGTGCCAGCATTTGCGACAGGGGATTCTCGAACACTGAAGCTTTCTTT. It is translated as CASICDRGFSNTEAFF. Supplemented by reference TRBV2 and TRBJ1-1, the full variable domain reads EPEVTQTPSHQVTQMGQEVILRCVPISNHLYFYWYRQILGQKVEFLVSFYNNEISEKSEIFDDQFSVERPDGSNFTLKIRSTKLEDSAMYFCASICDRGFSNTEAFFGQGTRLTVV.